The rows below give T cell receptor beta chains drawn from one sample of a study of patients and donors after allogeneic stem cell transplantation. TCRdb re-derived calls from the RT-PCR reads in MiXCR, one entry per CDR3 protein. Among about a million distinct CDR3 sequences listed, roughly 18% were seen once. Sequenced: blood, either unsorted or a sorted T cell fraction (not recorded which). These receptors came from a human donor who was either an allogeneic HSCT recipient or a stem cell or donor lymphocyte infusion donor (not recorded which). It is not recorded whose cells these are; they may come from a transplant donor. CDR3s include the opening cysteine and the closing phenylalanine or tryptophan. A D gene is named only where the DNA matches it firmly. Rows may omit the clone size; those that give it use once, few, many or a size class.

J: TRBJ2-1
size: few
D: TRBD2
V: TRBV4-1
DNA: TGCGCCAGCAGCCAAGGGCCAGCGGGAGAGGATGAGCAGTTCTTC
CDR3: CASSQGPAGEDEQFF

J: TRBJ2-3
size: once
D: TRBD1
V: TRBV7-9
DNA: TGTGCCAGCAGCTTAGCGACGGGGACAGGGTTGGCAGATACGCAGTATTTT
CDR3: CASSLATGTGLADTQYF

J: TRBJ2-1
size: many
D: -
V: TRBV29-1
DNA: TGCAGCGTTGAAGGATGGAGCAGCTTGAATGAGCAGTTCTTC
CDR3: CSVEGWSSLNEQFF

J: TRBJ2-5
size: -
D: -
V: TRBV20-1
DNA: TGCAGTGCTAGAGTCGTAGCTGGGGCCCAGTACTTC
CDR3: CSARVVAGAQYF

J: TRBJ2-3
size: few
D: -
V: TRBV27
DNA: TGTGCCAGCAGTTTATATGTTACAGATACGCAGTATTTT
CDR3: CASSLYVTDTQYF

J: TRBJ2-7
size: -
D: -
V: TRBV20-1
DNA: TGCAGTGCTAGAACCCTAAAAGGTCAATACGAGCAGTACTTC
CDR3: CSARTLKGQYEQYF

J: TRBJ2-7
size: -
D: TRBD2
V: TRBV24-1
DNA: TGTGCCACCAGTGACCGGACTAGCGCCGGATTTCGCGAGCAGTACTTC
CDR3: CATSDRTSAGFREQYF

J: TRBJ2-3
size: few
D: -
V: TRBV6-2/TRBV6-3
DNA: TGTGCCAGCCGCCCCTCCCCGCGCTACACAGATACGCAGTATTTT
CDR3: CASRPSPRYTDTQYF

J: TRBJ2-7
size: few
D: -
V: TRBV10-3
DNA: TGTGCCATCAGTGAGTCAATACTCTCCTACGAGCAGTACTTC
CDR3: CAISESILSYEQYF

J: TRBJ1-2
size: -
D: -
V: TRBV2
DNA: TGTGCCAGCAGTGGTTGGGGGCGCGACTATGGCTACACCTTC
CDR3: CASSGWGRDYGYTF

J: TRBJ1-5
size: -
D: -
V: TRBV20-1
DNA: TGCAGTGCGCCCGACGGGAATCAGCCCCAGCATTTT
CDR3: CSAPDGNQPQHF

J: TRBJ2-1
size: many
D: -
V: TRBV12-3/TRBV12-4
DNA: TGTGCCAGCAGCCGGGGACCAATTGAGCAGTTCTTC
CDR3: CASSRGPIEQFF

J: TRBJ1-1
size: -
D: -
V: TRBV12-3/TRBV12-4
DNA: TGTGCCAGCAGTTTAGAGGGTGGGGTTTTCTTT
CDR3: CASSLEGGVFF

J: TRBJ2-2
size: -
D: TRBD1
V: TRBV12-3/TRBV12-4
DNA: TGTGCCAGCAGTAAAGACAGGGGCCCTACCGGGGAGCTGTTTTTT
CDR3: CASSKDRGPTGELFF

J: TRBJ1-2
size: few
D: TRBD1
V: TRBV4-2
DNA: TGTGCCAGCAGCCAAGATCCGTTGGTGGGACAGGGAACTAACTATGGCTACACCTTC
CDR3: CASSQDPLVGQGTNYGYTF

J: TRBJ2-1
size: few
D: -
V: TRBV6-2/TRBV6-3
DNA: TGTGCCAGCACCAAGGGTGGGGTCCGTGAAAAAACTACGGAGCAGTTCTTC
CDR3: CASTKGGVREKTTEQFF

J: TRBJ2-3
size: -
D: TRBD2
V: TRBV6-1
DNA: TGTGCCAGCAGACCGCGACTAGCGGGTAGCACAGATACGCAGTATTTT
CDR3: CASRPRLAGSTDTQYF

J: TRBJ1-1
size: many
D: -
V: TRBV12-3/TRBV12-4
DNA: TGTGCCAGCAGACTGGGGAACACTGAAGCTTTCTTT
CDR3: CASRLGNTEAFF

J: TRBJ2-7
size: once
D: TRBD2
V: TRBV20-1
DNA: TGCAGTGCTAGACCTTGGGGAGCGGGGATACCGTCTTACGAGCAGTACTTC
CDR3: CSARPWGAGIPSYEQYF

J: TRBJ2-1
size: -
D: TRBD2
V: TRBV4-3
DNA: TGCGCCAGCAGCCAAGATTTCGGGACGACCGGGGGGGAAAACAATGAGCAGTTCTTC
CDR3: CASSQDFGTTGGENNEQFF

J: TRBJ2-5
size: few
D: -
V: TRBV12-3/TRBV12-4
DNA: TGTGCCAGCAGTGCTGCAGGGCGAGAGACCCAGTACTTC
CDR3: CASSAAGRETQYF

J: TRBJ2-6
size: -
D: -
V: TRBV5-1
DNA: TGCGCCAGCAGCTTGGAGGCCGTCACGGGGGCCAACGTCCTGACTTTC
CDR3: CASSLEAVTGANVLTF

J: TRBJ2-7
size: -
D: TRBD2
V: TRBV3-1
DNA: TGTGCCAGCAGCCAAGGGTACGCGGGAGAGGGCTACGAGCAGTACTTC
CDR3: CASSQGYAGEGYEQYF

J: TRBJ1-4
size: few
D: -
V: TRBV7-2
DNA: TGTGCCAGCAGCTTAGCGCGGAGGGGAGGGGAAAAACTGTTTTTT
CDR3: CASSLARRGGEKLFF

J: TRBJ2-7
size: -
D: TRBD1
V: TRBV25-1
DNA: TGTGCCAGCACCCGGGACAGGAGCTCCTACGAGCAGTACTTC
CDR3: CASTRDRSSYEQYF

J: TRBJ2-5
size: few
D: -
V: TRBV7-9
DNA: TGTGCCAGCAGCTTCAGAATTATTAGGGGTATGGAGACCCAGTACTTC
CDR3: CASSFRIIRGMETQYF

J: TRBJ1-5
size: few
D: -
V: TRBV20-1
DNA: TGCAGTGGGGGGCAGGGTCAAAATCAGCCCCAGCATTTT
CDR3: CSGGQGQNQPQHF

J: TRBJ2-2
size: -
D: TRBD2
V: TRBV5-5
DNA: TGTGCCAGCAGCAAAGTGGCTAGCGGGCCCGGGGAGCTGTTTTTT
CDR3: CASSKVASGPGELFF

J: TRBJ2-5
size: -
D: -
V: TRBV2
DNA: TGTGCCAGCAGTCCCGGTGGAGGGAGGAAGACCCAGTACTTC
CDR3: CASSPGGGRKTQYF

J: TRBJ2-7
size: -
D: TRBD1
V: TRBV12-3/TRBV12-4
DNA: TGTGCCAGCAGGGGACAGGGCCTTGGCGACGAGCAGTACTTC
CDR3: CASRGQGLGDEQYF

J: TRBJ1-1
size: -
D: -
V: TRBV10-3
DNA: TGTGCCATCAGACCCAACCAGAACACTGAAGCTTTCTTT
CDR3: CAIRPNQNTEAFF

J: TRBJ1-1
size: many
D: -
V: TRBV12-3/TRBV12-4
DNA: TGTGCCAGCAGTGTTGGGGATAGGTTCACTGAAGCTTTCTTT
CDR3: CASSVGDRFTEAFF

J: TRBJ1-2
size: many
D: -
V: TRBV12-3/TRBV12-4
DNA: TGTGCCAGCAGAAAACAGGGACATGGCTACACCTTC
CDR3: CASRKQGHGYTF